This T cell receptor (beta chain) was obtained from a study of blood T cell repertoires in COVID-19. Background on the study: Italy, Spain and the United States were the sources of the convalescent and acute COVID-19 samples. The analysed material was cDNA or gDNA that came from T cells, B-cell-depleted T cells, or PBMCs.

In the source study's methods: Quantification of nucleated cells was approximated via reference gene primer amplification. Repertoires were generated with immunoSEQ multiplex PCR, while TCRdb's copy carries only in-frame clones and drops some. V and J calls and clone size are those listed in that table; D and trimming were worked out from the DNA. Of approximately 120,000 clones listed, approximately 68% were seen once; the top ten hold about 2.2%. Germline V CDR1 and CDR2: MDHEN, SYDVKM. Trimming left V 8 bases short and J 8 bases short, with 19 bases between. CDR3 size: 14 residues. The source material was peripheral blood. This TCR came from a woman aged 70-85 years with acute or convalescent COVID-19. The chain joins TRBV28 to TRBJ2-1, with D perhaps matching TRBD1 (7 bases). DNA for the CDR3: TGTGCCAGCGGACTAAAATACAGGGGTTATGAGCAGTTCTTC. This translates into CASGLKYRGYEQFF.